This T cell receptor (beta chain) derives from a study of CD8+CD57+ T cells in acquired aplastic anemia. Study-level information: Sorting CD4+ and CD8+ cells gave DNA averaging 3.2 ug.

Only patients with CD8+CD57+ cell expansion on flow cytometry were chosen for sequencing. Using genomic DNA as the template, TCR beta VDJ and CDR3 profiling was carried out. In TCRdb, the reads were re-called with MiXCR into one record per CDR3 protein. The sample lists some 92,000 distinct CDR3 sequences, 55% to 80% occurring once. The material sequenced was sorted CD4+, CD8+, or CD8+CD57+ T cells (not recorded which) from PBMCs. This clonotype was sampled from a human donor with aplastic anemia.

CDR3 loop: CAIGLGQGQETQYF. CDR3 DNA: TGCGCCATCGGCCTGGGGCAGGGACAAGAGACCCAGTACTTC. V and J are TRBV5-1 and TRBJ2-5, with D perhaps TRBD1 (5 bases). V was trimmed by 9 bases and J by 2 bases, leaving 17 bases between them. Germline V lookup: CDR1 SGHRS, CDR2 YFSETQ. The CDR3 covers 14 residues.